Listed here are 13 T cell receptor beta chains from one sample, sequenced in a study of blood T cell repertoires in COVID-19. Sequenced by immunoSEQ multiplex PCR; TCRdb stores in-frame clones only, minus some. Of 53,000 or so clones in the sample, about nine tenths were seen once. Sequenced material: peripheral blood. The receptors come from a man aged 35 to 55 with acute or convalescent COVID-19.

The CDR3 here is CASKVTRGTEAFF. DNA of the CDR3: TGTGCCAGCAAGGTTACTCGGGGCACTGAAGCTTTCTTT. The V and J genes are TRBV11-2 and TRBJ1-1, with D hard to call. Per germline, CDR1 SGHAT and CDR2 FQNNGV. The length of the CDR3 is 13 residues. Trimming shortened V by 7 bases and J by 4 bases, and 13 bases separated the two germline ends.

The chain recombines TRBV19 with TRBJ1-5; 10 bases match TRBD1. Looked up from germline, CDR1 is LNHDA and CDR2 is SQIVND (reference sequence). This CDR3 is built from 16 residues. V shed 4 bases and J 3 bases; nucleotides not matched to a gene: 6. The CDR3 DNA sequence: TGTGCCAGTAGTAGAGGGGACAGGGGATACAATCAGCCCCAGCATTTT. Translated, it gives CASSRGDRGYNQPQHF.

The chain has TRBV19 and TRBJ2-7; a possible D gene is TRBD1 (6 bases). The length of the CDR3 is 16 residues. The ends were cut back, 3 bases at V and 3 bases at J, with 18 bases in the middle. In germline, CDR1 is LNHDA, CDR2 SQIVND (reference sequence). This CDR3 is CASSMSGTGKDYEQYF. CDR3 in DNA: TGTGCCAGTAGTATGTCGGGAACAGGGAAGGACTACGAGCAGTACTTC.

The V gene is TRBV7-9, the J gene TRBJ2-7; 8 nucleotides line up with TRBD2. There are 18 residues in the CDR3. Germline V gene data show CDR1 as SEHNR and CDR2 as FQNEAQ (reference sequence). The trim removed 5 bases at V and 4 bases at J, leaving 19 bases unmatched. CDR3 sequence: CASSTTGVTSDTPYEQYF. DNA for the CDR3: TGTGCCAGCAGCACGACAGGAGTGACTAGCGACACGCCTTACGAGCAGTACTTC.

The CDR3 sequence is CASAVGLETQYF. The CDR3 DNA follows: TGTGCCAGCGCGGTCGGGTTGGAGACCCAGTACTTC. J is TRBJ2-5 and V is TRBV2, with D hard to call. The CDR3 extends over 12 amino acids. CDR1 is SNHLY, CDR2 FYNNEI, per germline. Trimming shortened V by 8 bases and J by 5 bases, and 12 bases separated the two germline ends.

This clone was detected once. This sequence joins TRBV9 and TRBJ1-3; D is uncertain. V lost 0 bases and J lost 2, with 6 bases in between. CDR3 length: 14 amino acids. Germline CDR1 SGDLS, CDR2 YYNGEE. CDR3 region: CASSVVSTGNTIYF. The CDR3 bases are TGTGCCAGCAGCGTAGTGTCAACTGGAAACACCATATATTTT.

This chain links TRBV2 with TRBJ2-3; 14 bases align to TRBD2. The CDR3 covers 16 residues. Germline V gene data show CDR1 as SNHLY and CDR2 as FYNNEI. The trim removed 5 bases at V and 6 bases at J, leaving 7 bases unmatched. CDR3 sequence (DNA): TGTGCCAGCAGTCCAGGGACTAGCGGGAGAGGGGATACGCAGTATTTT. Amino acid sequence: CASSPGTSGRGDTQYF.

This clone has only a few counts. The chain uses TRBV6-5 and TRBJ2-1, with 9 bases aligning to TRBD2. J gave up 0 bases and V 11 bases, and 5 bases lay outside the gene matches. Germline loops: CDR1 MNHEY, CDR2 SVGAGI. CDR3 length equals 14 residues. The CDR3 protein is CAAGGTSSYNEQFF. CDR3 bases: TGTGCCGCGGGGGGGACAAGCTCCTACAATGAGCAGTTCTTC.

CDR3: CACRGDRGFYEQYF. Here the CDR3 DNA reads TGTGCCTGCCGCGGAGACAGGGGTTTCTACGAGCAGTACTTC. The chain has TRBV30 and TRBJ2-7; TRBD1 matches at 8 bases. The CDR3 extends over 14 amino acids. Germline assignment: CDR1 GTSNPN and CDR2 SVGIG (reference sequence). J was trimmed by 3 bases and V by 6 bases; bases with no gene match: 10. Full variable domain (rest looked up from reference TRBV30 and TRBJ2-7): SQTIHQWPATLVQPVGSPLSLECTVEGTSNPNLYWYRQAAGRGLQLLFYSVGIGQISSEVPQNLSASRPQDRQFILSSKKLLLSDSGFYLCACRGDRGFYEQYFGPGTRLTVT.

V usage is TRBV9 and J usage is TRBJ1-1; D gene uncertain. There are 14 residues in the CDR3. V gave up 0 bases and J gave up 0 bases, with 6 bases separating them. Per the germline V gene, CDR1 is SGDLS and CDR2 is YYNGEE. The chain's CDR3 is CASSVVLMNTEAFF. In nucleotides, the CDR3 is TGTGCCAGCAGCGTAGTACTCATGAACACTGAAGCTTTCTTT.

The gene calls are TRBV24-1 and TRBJ2-3, with TRBD1 identical over 8 bases. The CDR3 is 14 residues long. Germline CDR1 and CDR2: KGHDR and SFDVKD. The V segment lost 2 bases and the J segment 5 bases; nucleotides outside the gene matches: 2. The CDR3 DNA reads as TGTGCCACCAGTGATTCCAGGGGGCGAGATACGCAGTATTTT. This gives the protein CATSDSRGRDTQYF.

V gene TRBV5-1 combines with J gene TRBJ1-2, with a tentative D call TRBD1 (5 bases). Trimming removed 0 bases at V and 0 bases at J, with 9 bases between. This CDR3 contains 15 residues. Per germline, CDR1 SGHRS and CDR2 YFSETQ. CDR3 amino acids: CASSLDGQPNYGYTF. CDR3 DNA sequence: TGCGCCAGCAGCTTGGATGGACAACCTAACTATGGCTACACCTTC.

The genes are TRBV7-6 and TRBJ1-1; 7 bases line up with TRBD1. V shed 5 bases and J 1 base; nucleotides not matched to a gene: 7. Germline V gives CDR1 SGHVS, CDR2 FNYEAQ. The CDR3 is 15 amino acids. Here the CDR3 reads CASSVGTAKNTEAFF. The CDR3 nucleotides are TGTGCCAGCAGCGTCGGGACAGCAAAGAACACTGAAGCTTTCTTT.